This T cell receptor beta chain came from a study of molecular identifiers for immune sequencing clone quantification. This CDR3 contains 16 residues. Trimming removed 7 bases at V and 0 bases at J, with 17 bases between. CDR1 and CDR2 from the germline V gene are MNHEY and SMNVEV (reference sequence). TCRdb re-called the PCR reads with MiXCR, one entry per CDR3 protein. This repertoire shows approximately 320,000 distinct CDR3 sequences, roughly 24% found once; its top ten account for 0.74%. The V and J genes are TRBV27 and TRBJ2-3; tentatively, D is TRBD1 (5 bases). The clonotype comes from a human donor in good health. Some libraries in this study had Jurkat cell RNA spiked in. The source material was naive CD8+ T cells from blood, with Jurkat cell RNA spiked in. This sample's subset: FACS-sorted CD8+CD4-CCR7+CD45RA+ naive T cells. The chain's CDR3 is CASTKGRGRSTDTQYF. The CDR3 DNA follows: TGTGCCAGCACAAAGGGAAGGGGTCGCAGCACAGATACGCAGTATTTT.